The next 25 T cell receptor beta chains were all read from a single sample in a study of T-cell reconstitution after alpha-beta-depleted transplantation in children. Unique molecular identifiers tagged the TCRbeta library. MiXCR, run by TCRdb on the PCR reads, gives a single entry per CDR3 protein. This sample yields 490,000 or so distinct CDR3 sequences, of which around an eighth are seen a single time; around 5.8% belongs to the top ten. Sequencing was performed on PBMCs from the stem cell graft donor, taken from the stem cell graft. These receptors were collected from a human donor who donated a stem cell graft to a child with combined immunodeficiency.

The chain employs TRBV19 and TRBJ2-2; 13 nucleotides align to TRBD2. The J segment lost 6 bases and the V segment lost 9 bases, leaving 1 base of the junction unmatched. The V gene's germline CDR1 is LNHDA and CDR2 SQIVND (reference sequence). The CDR3 contains 13 residues. The DNA for the CDR3 is TGTGCCAGCGGACTAGCGGGAGCCGGGGAGCTGTTTTTT. This translates into CASGLAGAGELFF.

This clonotype was detected many times. The chain links TRBV9 to TRBJ2-5; a possible D gene is TRBD2 (6 bases). The CDR3 has 13 residues. Germline loops: CDR1 SGDLS, CDR2 YYNGEE. Trimming took 5 bases from V and 7 from J, leaving 15 bases between them. The CDR3 coding sequence is TGTGCCAGCAGTCAAGCCGGAGGGGTGACCCAGTACTTC. Its translation: CASSQAGGVTQYF.

This clonotype was observed at least ten times. The V and J genes are TRBV4-3 and TRBJ2-5; 7 bases line up with TRBD2. This CDR3 is 15 amino acids long. V shed 8 bases and J 5 bases; nucleotides not matched to a gene: 14. CDR1 and CDR2 (germline): LGHNA, YSLEER. CDR3 loop: CASSYVRGEGETQYF. For the CDR3, the DNA is TGCGCCAGCTCCTATGTACGAGGGGAGGGGGAGACCCAGTACTTC.

A few counts support this clonotype. The rearrangement joins TRBV4-3 to TRBJ2-2; the D gene is possibly TRBD2 (6 bases). Trimming removed 0 bases from V and 3 bases from J, with 11 bases in between. CDR3 length: 16 amino acids. CDR1 LGHNA and CDR2 YSLEER come from the germline V gene. The CDR3 protein is CASSQDAGLHTGELFF. The CDR3 region has the DNA TGCGCCAGCAGCCAAGATGCGGGGTTACACACCGGGGAGCTGTTTTTT.

This chain uses TRBV18 with TRBJ2-1, with D uncertain. Per germline, CDR1 KGHSH and CDR2 LQKENI. The CDR3 length is 16 residues. V lost 2 bases, J lost 0 bases, and 11 bases lay in between. The CDR3: CASSPWPVSSYNEQFF. CDR3 bases: TGTGCCAGCTCACCATGGCCAGTGAGCTCCTACAATGAGCAGTTCTTC.

This clonotype turned up a few times. The chain combines TRBV12-3 or TRBV12-4 with TRBJ2-3; TRBD1 matches at 9 bases. The CDR3 sequence is 15 residues long. The J segment lost 4 bases and the V segment lost 5 bases, leaving 7 bases of the junction unmatched. The DNA for the CDR3 is TGTGCCAGCAGTCCCCACACAGGGGGCGCAGATACGCAGTATTTT. Translation: CASSPHTGGADTQYF.

The table lists this clonotype with many counts. The J gene is TRBJ2-7, the V gene TRBV4-2; 11 bases map to TRBD2. After removal of 1 base from V and 5 bases from J, the junction contained 7 bases not matched to a gene. The CDR3 has 16 amino acids. The germline V gene encodes CDR1 LGHNA and CDR2 YNFKEQ. This chain's CDR3 is CASSQVPLAGGNEQYF. The CDR3 DNA is TGTGCCAGCAGCCAAGTTCCCCTAGCGGGGGGCAACGAGCAGTACTTC.

J is TRBJ1-6 and V is TRBV2; no firm D call. Germline V CDR1 and CDR2: SNHLY, FYNNEI. Trimming took 3 bases from V and 14 from J, leaving 11 bases between them. The CDR3 length is 12 residues. The CDR3 region is CASSDRWLALHF. In DNA, the CDR3 is TGTGCCAGCAGTGATAGGTGGCTGGCCCTCCACTTT.

The chain joins TRBV6-1 to TRBJ1-5; D not certain. V was shortened by 4 bases and J by 2 bases, with 12 bases between the two germline ends. The germline gives CDR1 MNHNS, CDR2 SASEGT. The length of the CDR3 is 15 residues. Written as DNA, the CDR3 is TGTGCCAGCAGTGGTGGCGTTACGGGCAATCAGCCCCAGCATTTT. Amino acid sequence: CASSGGVTGNQPQHF.

The J gene is TRBJ2-3, the V gene TRBV4-3, with D uncertain. The germline V gene has CDR1 LGHNA and CDR2 YSLEER. The length of the CDR3 is 13 residues. V lost 2 bases and J lost 8, with 11 bases in between. CDR3 residues: CASSQMPTGTQYF. For the CDR3, the DNA is TGCGCCAGCAGCCAAATGCCCACCGGTACGCAGTATTTT.

This clonotype was found many times. The chain has TRBV5-1 and TRBJ2-1; 14 nucleotides line up with TRBD2. Germline V gene lookup returns CDR1 SGHRS and CDR2 YFSETQ. The CDR3 sequence is 15 residues long. With 4 bases clipped from V and 6 bases from J, the junction kept 3 bases outside the gene matches. CDR3 nucleotides: TGCGCCAGCAGCAGGACTAGCGGGAGGACCAATGAGCAGTTCTTC. It yields the protein CASSRTSGRTNEQFF.

This clonotype came up many times. The V gene is TRBV10-3, the J gene TRBJ1-3; D is unresolved. The ends were cut back, 5 bases at V and 0 bases at J, with 11 bases in the middle. The CDR3 is 15 residues long. Germline lookup yields CDR1 ENHRY and CDR2 SYGVKD. CDR3 sequence (DNA): TGTGCCATCAGTCGTGGGGAGCTCTCTGGAAACACCATATATTTT. This sequence encodes CAISRGELSGNTIYF.

The V gene is TRBV20-1, the J gene TRBJ2-3; 11 bases agree with TRBD2. The CDR3 consists of 17 residues. Unmatched junction bases numbered 9, after V lost 3 bases and J lost 1 base. Per the germline V gene, CDR1 is DFQATT and CDR2 is SNEGSKA (reference sequence). The CDR3 protein is CSASASSGRWGTDTQYF. The CDR3 coding sequence is TGCAGTGCTAGCGCCTCTAGCGGGAGGTGGGGCACAGATACGCAGTATTTT.

A few counts support this clonotype. The CDR3 DNA follows: TGTGCCAGCAGTATTAGTTGGAATGAGCAGTTCTTC. Translating it yields CASSISWNEQFF. V and J are TRBV12-3 or TRBV12-4 and TRBJ2-1, with D unresolved. The CDR3 runs 12 residues. V lost 5 bases and J 7 bases, leaving 9 bases between the germline ends.

This clonotype was seen at least ten times. V is TRBV25-1 and J is TRBJ2-1; D may correspond to TRBD1 or TRBD2 (5 bases each). Per the germline V gene, CDR1 is MGHDK and CDR2 is SYGVNS. The CDR3 runs to 15 residues. With 4 bases removed from V and 2 bases from J, the gap between germline ends came to 12 bases. The DNA for the CDR3 is TGTGCCAGCAGTGTTGGGAGAGGGGCCTACAATGAGCAGTTCTTC. It codes for CASSVGRGAYNEQFF.

The chain carries TRBV7-2 and TRBJ2-1, with a tentative D call TRBD1 (5 bases). V was trimmed by 5 bases and J by 3 bases, leaving 20 bases between them. The CDR3 length is 17 residues. Germline lookup yields CDR1 SGHTA and CDR2 FQGNSA. This CDR3 reads CASSRRDSQAFYNEQFF. DNA of the CDR3: TGTGCCAGCAGCAGAAGAGACAGCCAGGCCTTCTACAATGAGCAGTTCTTC.

This clonotype was detected a few times. CDR3 loop: CASSLGAGGLDEQFF. CDR3 DNA sequence: TGCGCCAGCAGCTTGGGCGCGGGAGGGTTAGATGAGCAGTTCTTC. The J gene is TRBJ2-1, the V gene TRBV5-1, with 9 bases lining up with TRBD2. J gave up 8 bases and V 0 bases, and 6 bases lay outside the gene matches. CDR1 and CDR2 from the germline V gene are SGHRS and YFSETQ. The CDR3 is made up of 15 amino acids.

This clonotype was picked up many times. The rearrangement uses TRBV28 and TRBJ2-5; tentative D call: TRBD2 (6 bases). Germline assignment: CDR1 MDHEN and CDR2 SYDVKM. The CDR3 is made up of 18 amino acids. V lost 2 bases to trimming and J lost 5 bases, with 24 bases between them. The CDR3 sequence: CASSLGEAGLPVSETQYF. The CDR3 DNA is TGTGCCAGCAGTTTAGGGGAGGCAGGACTACCGGTCTCGGAGACCCAGTACTTC.

This clonotype occurred many times. The genes are TRBV4-3 and TRBJ2-5; the D gene is possibly TRBD2 (5 bases). With 0 bases removed from V and 7 bases from J, the gap between germline ends came to 18 bases. Germline-derived CDR1 and CDR2 are LGHNA and YSLEER. This CDR3 comprises 16 residues. CDR3 protein: CASSQDWSRGEGTQYF. CDR3 DNA sequence: TGCGCCAGCAGCCAAGATTGGTCTCGCGGCGAGGGGACCCAGTACTTC.

This clonotype was picked up a small number of times. V gene TRBV7-9 combines with J gene TRBJ2-7; D is tentatively TRBD1 or TRBD2 (5 bases each). The CDR3 consists of 16 residues. Trimming took 4 bases from V and 7 from J, leaving 23 bases between them. Germline V gives CDR1 SEHNR, CDR2 FQNEAQ (reference sequence). The CDR3 reads CASSSLRGYPPGEQYF. The DNA of the CDR3 is TGTGCCAGCAGCTCTCTCCGGGGCTACCCACCGGGGGAGCAGTACTTC. The entire variable domain, with the rest obtained from reference TRBV7-9 and TRBJ2-7, is as follows: DTGVSQNPRHKITKRGQNVTFRCDPISEHNRLYWYRQTLGQGPEFLTYFQNEAQLEKSRLLSDRFSAERPKGSFSTLEIQRTEQGDSAMYLCASSSLRGYPPGEQYFGPGTRLTVT.

CDR3 DNA sequence: TGTGCCAGCAGCCACTTATCTTGGACACCCGACAATGAGCAGTTCTTC. Residues: CASSHLSWTPDNEQFF. V usage is TRBV14 and J usage is TRBJ2-1; a weak D match, TRBD1 (5 bases). Germline assignment: CDR1 SGHDN and CDR2 FVKESK. V was trimmed by 3 bases and J by 5 bases, leaving 17 bases between them. This CDR3 has 16 amino acids. Full variable domain (rest looked up from reference TRBV14 and TRBJ2-1): EAGVTQFPSHSVIEKGQTVTLRCDPISGHDNLYWYRRVMGKEIKFLLHFVKESKQDESGMPNNRFLAERTGGTYSTLKVQPAELEDSGVYFCASSHLSWTPDNEQFFGPGTRLTVL.

This clonotype has more than one count but fewer than ten. The chain combines TRBV28 with TRBJ2-2; no firm D call. V was clipped by 6 bases and J by 6 bases, with 8 bases between them. This CDR3 contains 12 residues. Looked up from germline, CDR1 is MDHEN and CDR2 is SYDVKM. CDR3 sequence: CASRPSSGELFF. The CDR3 nucleotides are TGTGCCAGCAGACCCTCATCCGGGGAGCTGTTTTTT. Combining the CDR3 with reference TRBV28 and TRBJ2-2 gives the whole variable domain DVKVTQSSRYLVKRTGEKVFLECVQDMDHENMFWYRQDPGLGLRLIYFSYDVKMKEKGDIPEGYSVSREKKERFSLILESASTNQTSMYLCASRPSSGELFFGEGSRLTVL.

This clonotype was counted at least ten times. This sequence joins TRBV5-1 and TRBJ2-7; 9 bases match TRBD2. This CDR3 has 14 amino acids. After removal of 4 bases from V and 4 bases from J, the junction contained 6 bases not matched to a gene. The germline gives CDR1 SGHRS, CDR2 YFSETQ. The CDR3 region is CASSGSGGLYEQYF. Here the CDR3 DNA reads TGCGCCAGCAGCGGTAGCGGGGGTCTTTACGAGCAGTACTTC.

This clonotype occurred many times. The chain has TRBV10-3 and TRBJ2-1; the D gene could be TRBD1 or TRBD2 (5 bases each). The V end lost 2 bases, the J end lost 0 bases, and 14 bases lay between the germline ends. Germline V gene data show CDR1 as ENHRY and CDR2 as SYGVKD. The CDR3 sequence is 17 residues long. The CDR3 DNA reads as TGTGCCATCAGTGAGGAACCCGGGACCTACTCCTACAATGAGCAGTTCTTC. Its translation is CAISEEPGTYSYNEQFF.

Ten or more counts support this clonotype. This sequence joins TRBV12-3 or TRBV12-4 and TRBJ2-1, with 12 nucleotides matching TRBD2. The CDR3 sequence is 14 residues long. V dropped 7 bases and J dropped 6; count of bases not matched to a gene: 4. CDR3 in DNA: TGTGCCAGCACCAGGACTAGCGGGGTCAATGAGCAGTTCTTC. Protein: CASTRTSGVNEQFF.